This is a list of T cell receptor beta chains from one sample in a study of T-cell reconstitution after alpha-beta-depleted transplantation in children. TCRdb itself ran the PCR reads through MiXCR, one entry per CDR3 protein. The table records some 87,000 distinct CDR3 sequences, around 16% of them present only once. Sequenced material: PBMCs, mostly from graft donor cells, taken 180 days after TCRalphabeta/CD19-depleted stem cell transplant. The receptors come from a male patient aged 2-9 years who had a stem cell transplant for acute lymphoblastic leukemia, so the T cells may come from the graft donor. The CDR3 runs from the conserved cysteine through the conserved F or W. D genes are given only for firm matches. Expanded clones are given a class, and other clones once, few, many or no size at all.

d_call clone_size j_call v_call cdr3_nt cdr3_aa
NA NA TRBJ1-1 TRBV28 TGTGCCAGCAGTTCCTCCTGGGCAGGGTGGGACACTGAAGCTTTCTTT CASSSSWAGWDTEAFF
NA few TRBJ1-1 TRBV5-1 TGCGCCAGCAGCTTGGGGGATAGAACGGAAGCTTTCTTT CASSLGDRTEAFF
NA few TRBJ2-5 TRBV5-1 TGCGCCAGCCGCCCCGGGACGGATGAGACCCAGTACTTC CASRPGTDETQYF
TRBD1 few TRBJ1-1 TRBV5-1 TGCGCCAGCAGCTTGGAGACAGGGTACACTGAAGCTTTCTTT CASSLETGYTEAFF
NA few TRBJ2-2 TRBV12-3/TRBV12-4 TGTGCCAGCAGTTTACGGCGTCGTGGCACCGGGGAGCTGTTTTTT CASSLRRRGTGELFF
NA many TRBJ2-7 TRBV5-1 TGCGCCAGCACCTCGGACTCCGGTGGGGAGCAGTACTTC CASTSDSGGEQYF
TRBD1 few TRBJ2-7 TRBV20-1 TGCAGTGCTCCCATTCCGAGGACAGGGACACGCGAGCAGTACTTC CSAPIPRTGTREQYF
NA NA TRBJ2-3 TRBV20-1 TGCAGTGCTAGAGGGAACAGCCGCACAGATACGCAGTATTTT CSARGNSRTDTQYF
TRBD1 once TRBJ2-5 TRBV5-4 TGTGCCAGCAGCACCGGACAGGGAAGAGAGACCCAGTACTTC CASSTGQGRETQYF
TRBD2 NA TRBJ2-5 TRBV5-1 TGCGCCAGCCGTGGACTAGCGGGATTAGGCGGAGAGACCCAGTACTTC CASRGLAGLGGETQYF
TRBD1 few TRBJ2-2 TRBV24-1 TGTGCCACCAGTGACCCGGACAGGGCTGGGGAGCTGTTTTTT CATSDPDRAGELFF
TRBD1 NA TRBJ1-1 TRBV7-2 TGTGCCAGCACCATGGGACAGTCTACTGAAGCTTTCTTT CASTMGQSTEAFF
NA few TRBJ1-2 TRBV3-1 TGTGCCAGCAGCCACCGAGTGGAAGGCGTCTATGGCTACACCTTC CASSHRVEGVYGYTF
TRBD1 few TRBJ2-1 TRBV7-8 TGTGCCAGCAGCGGACACACTCGGGACAGGGCCTACAATGAGCAGTTCTTC CASSGHTRDRAYNEQFF
NA many TRBJ2-7 TRBV4-1 TGCGCCAGCAGCCACGTACCGGACAACTACGATGAGCAGTACTTC CASSHVPDNYDEQYF
NA NA TRBJ2-7 TRBV23-1 TGCGCCAGCAGTCAAACTGCCGGGACAAGGGGAACCGAGCAGTACTTC CASSQTAGTRGTEQYF
NA few TRBJ2-3 TRBV6-1 TGTGCCAGCAGCCGCTTGGATACGCAGTATTTT CASSRLDTQYF
NA NA TRBJ2-1 TRBV27 TGTGCCAGCAGTTTAGTAGATGTGGCCTCTATCAATGAGCAGTTCTTC CASSLVDVASINEQFF
TRBD1 NA TRBJ1-2 TRBV6-5 TGTGCCAGCAGTTACTCCGGGACAGGGGTTTTCGGCTACACCTTC CASSYSGTGVFGYTF
NA few TRBJ2-1 TRBV9 TGTGCCAGCAGCGATGGCAATGAGCAGTTCTTC CASSDGNEQFF
NA many TRBJ1-3 TRBV20-1 TGCAGTGCTAGAGAGGGGTACACCATATATTTT CSAREGYTIYF
NA once TRBJ2-7 TRBV5-2 TGTGCCAGGGGCCCGTTTTCGGGGGCTGGCGAGCAGTACTTC CARGPFSGAGEQYF
TRBD2 NA TRBJ2-3 TRBV7-4 TGTGCCAGCAGCTTATCGGCATACGAGGGGCGGGGGGGAGAGGTTTCATCGTACACAGATACGCAGTATTTT CASSLSAYEGRGGEVSSYTDTQYF
TRBD2 NA TRBJ2-1 TRBV7-6 TGTGCCAGCAGCTTAGAACTAGCGGGGCACAATGAGCAGTTCTTC CASSLELAGHNEQFF
NA NA TRBJ1-2 TRBV11-2 TGTGCCAGCAGCTTACGGGGGGGACCGGCTCAAGAGGGCTACACCTTC CASSLRGGPAQEGYTF
NA few TRBJ2-1 TRBV15 TGTGCCACCAGCAGAGTAAGGGATGAGCAGTTCTTC CATSRVRDEQFF